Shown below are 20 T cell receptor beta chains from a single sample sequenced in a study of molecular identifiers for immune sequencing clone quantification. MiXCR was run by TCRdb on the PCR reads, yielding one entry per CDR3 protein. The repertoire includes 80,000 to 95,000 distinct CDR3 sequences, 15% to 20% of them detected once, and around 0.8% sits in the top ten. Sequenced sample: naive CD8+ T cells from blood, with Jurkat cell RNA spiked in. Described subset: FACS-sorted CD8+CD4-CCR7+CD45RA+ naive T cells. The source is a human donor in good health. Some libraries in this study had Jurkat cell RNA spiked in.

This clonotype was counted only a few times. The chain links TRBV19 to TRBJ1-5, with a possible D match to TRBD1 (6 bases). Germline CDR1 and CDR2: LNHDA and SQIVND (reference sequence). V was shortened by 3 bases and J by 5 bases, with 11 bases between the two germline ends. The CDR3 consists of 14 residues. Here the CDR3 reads CASSIRDTYQPQHF. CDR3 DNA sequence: TGTGCCAGTAGTATCCGGGACACATATCAGCCCCAGCATTTT.

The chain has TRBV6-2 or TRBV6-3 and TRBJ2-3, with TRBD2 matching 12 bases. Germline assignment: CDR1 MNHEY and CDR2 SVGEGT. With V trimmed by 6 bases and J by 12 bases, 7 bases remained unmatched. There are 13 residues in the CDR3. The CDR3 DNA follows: TGTGCCAGCAGCCAAACTAGCGGGGGGCTCCAGTATTTT. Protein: CASSQTSGGLQYF.

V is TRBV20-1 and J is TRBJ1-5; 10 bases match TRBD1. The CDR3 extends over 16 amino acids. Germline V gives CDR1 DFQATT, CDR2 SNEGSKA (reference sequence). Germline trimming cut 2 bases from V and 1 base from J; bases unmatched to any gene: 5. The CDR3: CSARSGQGSSNQPQHF. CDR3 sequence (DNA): TGCAGTGCTAGATCGGGACAGGGGTCGAGCAATCAGCCCCAGCATTTT.

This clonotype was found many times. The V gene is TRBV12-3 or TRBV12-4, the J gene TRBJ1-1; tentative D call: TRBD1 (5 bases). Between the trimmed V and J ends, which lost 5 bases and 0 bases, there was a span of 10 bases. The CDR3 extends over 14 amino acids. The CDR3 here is CASSGTAVNTEAFF. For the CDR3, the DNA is TGTGCCAGCAGTGGGACCGCAGTGAACACTGAAGCTTTCTTT.

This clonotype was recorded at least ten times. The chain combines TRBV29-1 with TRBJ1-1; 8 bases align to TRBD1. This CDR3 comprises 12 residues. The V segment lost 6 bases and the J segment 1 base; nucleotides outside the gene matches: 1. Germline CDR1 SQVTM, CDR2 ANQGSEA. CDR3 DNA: TGCAGCGTCGGACAGGGGAACACTGAAGCTTTCTTT. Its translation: CSVGQGNTEAFF. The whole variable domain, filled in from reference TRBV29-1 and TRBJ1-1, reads SAVISQKPSRDICQRGTSLTIQCQVDSQVTMMFWYRQQPGQSLTLIATANQGSEATYESGFVIDKFPISRPNLTFSTLTVSNMSPEDSSIYLCSVGQGNTEAFFGQGTRLTVV.

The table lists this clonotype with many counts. The CDR3 is CASSEVDTTYEQYF. CDR3 in DNA: TGTGCCAGCAGTGAAGTGGACACTACCTACGAGCAGTACTTC. The chain recombines TRBV6-1 with TRBJ2-7; TRBD1 is a possible D gene (5 bases). The germline CDR1 and CDR2 sequences are MNHNS and SASEGT. The CDR3 runs 14 residues. Trimming removed 1 base from V and 2 bases from J, with 9 bases in between.

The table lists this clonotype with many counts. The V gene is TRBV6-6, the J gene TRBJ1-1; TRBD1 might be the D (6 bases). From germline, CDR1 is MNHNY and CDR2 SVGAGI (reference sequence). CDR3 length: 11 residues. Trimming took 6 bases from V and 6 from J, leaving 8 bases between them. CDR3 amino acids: CASSRQAEAFF. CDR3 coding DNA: TGTGCCAGCAGCCGACAGGCTGAAGCTTTCTTT.

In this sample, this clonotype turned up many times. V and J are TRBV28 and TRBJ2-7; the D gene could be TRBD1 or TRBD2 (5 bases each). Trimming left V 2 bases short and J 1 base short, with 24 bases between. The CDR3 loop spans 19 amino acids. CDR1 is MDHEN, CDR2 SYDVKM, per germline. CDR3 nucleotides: TGTGCCAGCAGTTTACCTCGGGACCAATCACCACTACCTTCCTACGAGCAGTACTTC. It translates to CASSLPRDQSPLPSYEQYF.

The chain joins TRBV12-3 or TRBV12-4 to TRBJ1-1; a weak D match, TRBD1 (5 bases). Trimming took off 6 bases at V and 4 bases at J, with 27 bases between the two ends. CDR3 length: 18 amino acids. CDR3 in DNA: TGTGCCAGCAGCCCTCCCTTACAGGAGACAATAATGAGCACTGAAGCTTTCTTT. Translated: CASSPPLQETIMSTEAFF.

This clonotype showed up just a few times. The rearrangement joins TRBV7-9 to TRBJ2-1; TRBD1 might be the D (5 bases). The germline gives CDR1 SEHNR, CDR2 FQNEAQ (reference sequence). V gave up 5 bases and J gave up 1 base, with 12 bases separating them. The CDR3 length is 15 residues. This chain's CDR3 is CASSITGTSYNEQFF. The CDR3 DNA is TGTGCCAGCAGCATAACAGGTACATCCTACAATGAGCAGTTCTTC.

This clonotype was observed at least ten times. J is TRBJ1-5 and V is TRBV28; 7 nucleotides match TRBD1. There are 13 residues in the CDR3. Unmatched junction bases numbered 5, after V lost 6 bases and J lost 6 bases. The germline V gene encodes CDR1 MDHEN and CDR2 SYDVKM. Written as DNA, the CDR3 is TGTGCCAGCAGGACAGGGTTGGGTCAGCCCCAGCATTTT. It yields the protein CASRTGLGQPQHF.

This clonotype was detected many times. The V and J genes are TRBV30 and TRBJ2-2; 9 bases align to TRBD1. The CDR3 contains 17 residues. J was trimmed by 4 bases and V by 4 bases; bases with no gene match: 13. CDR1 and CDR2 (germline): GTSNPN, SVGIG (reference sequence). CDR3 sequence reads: CAWTVAQGAYVTGELFF. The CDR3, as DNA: TGTGCCTGGACCGTGGCACAGGGGGCTTATGTCACCGGGGAGCTGTTTTTT.

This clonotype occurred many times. Here the CDR3 reads CATSREEGIDTGELFF. The CDR3 DNA is TGTGCCACCAGCAGAGAAGAGGGCATTGACACCGGGGAGCTGTTTTTT. The genes are TRBV15 and TRBJ2-2; tentative D call: TRBD2 (5 bases). Germline CDR1 LNHNV, CDR2 YYDKDF (reference sequence). V was trimmed by 0 bases and J by 3 bases, leaving 11 bases between them. This CDR3 comprises 16 residues.

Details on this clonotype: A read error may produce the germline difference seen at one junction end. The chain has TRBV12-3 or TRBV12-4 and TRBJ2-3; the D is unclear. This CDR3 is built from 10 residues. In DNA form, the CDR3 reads TGTGCCAGCAGAACAGATGCGCAGTATTTT. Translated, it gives CASRTDAQYF.

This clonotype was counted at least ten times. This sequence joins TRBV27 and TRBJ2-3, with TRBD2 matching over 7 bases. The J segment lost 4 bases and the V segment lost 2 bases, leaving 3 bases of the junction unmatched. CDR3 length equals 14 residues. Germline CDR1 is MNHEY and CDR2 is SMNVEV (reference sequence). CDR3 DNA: TGTGCCAGCAGTTTAAGCGGGGTTGCAGATACGCAGTATTTT. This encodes CASSLSGVADTQYF.

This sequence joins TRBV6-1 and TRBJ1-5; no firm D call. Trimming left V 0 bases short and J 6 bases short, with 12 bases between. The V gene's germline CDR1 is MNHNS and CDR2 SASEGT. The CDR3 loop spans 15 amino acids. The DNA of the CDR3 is TGTGCCAGCAGTGAAGCGCGCCACCCAGGTCAGCCCCAGCATTTT. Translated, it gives CASSEARHPGQPQHF.

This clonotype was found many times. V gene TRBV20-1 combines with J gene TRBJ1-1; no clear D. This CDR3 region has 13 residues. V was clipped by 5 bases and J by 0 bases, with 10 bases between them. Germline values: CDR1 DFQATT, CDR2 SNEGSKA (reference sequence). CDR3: CSAPFGLNTEAFF. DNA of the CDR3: TGCAGTGCTCCGTTCGGTCTGAACACTGAAGCTTTCTTT.

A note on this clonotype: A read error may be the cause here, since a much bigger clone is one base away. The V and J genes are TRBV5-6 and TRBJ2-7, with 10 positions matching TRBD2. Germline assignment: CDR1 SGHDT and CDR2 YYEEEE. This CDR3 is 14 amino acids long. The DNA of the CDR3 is TGTGCCGGCAGCACAGCGGGAGGGCCTAGCGAGCAGTACTTC. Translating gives CAGSTAGGPSEQYF.

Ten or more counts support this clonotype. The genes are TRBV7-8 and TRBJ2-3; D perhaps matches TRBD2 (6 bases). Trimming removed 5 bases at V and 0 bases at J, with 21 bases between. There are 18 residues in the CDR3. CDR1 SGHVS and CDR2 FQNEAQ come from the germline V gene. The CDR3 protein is CASSLWDFVGTSTDTQYF. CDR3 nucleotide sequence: TGTGCCAGCAGCCTATGGGATTTCGTGGGGACTAGCACAGATACGCAGTATTTT.

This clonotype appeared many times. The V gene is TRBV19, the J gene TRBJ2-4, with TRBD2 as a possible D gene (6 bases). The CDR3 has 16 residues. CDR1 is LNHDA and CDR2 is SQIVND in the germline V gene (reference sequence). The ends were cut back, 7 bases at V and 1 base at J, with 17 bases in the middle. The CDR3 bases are TGTGCCAGTACCTTGGGCACCCGGGGGGCCAAAAACATTCAGTACTTC. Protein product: CASTLGTRGAKNIQYF.